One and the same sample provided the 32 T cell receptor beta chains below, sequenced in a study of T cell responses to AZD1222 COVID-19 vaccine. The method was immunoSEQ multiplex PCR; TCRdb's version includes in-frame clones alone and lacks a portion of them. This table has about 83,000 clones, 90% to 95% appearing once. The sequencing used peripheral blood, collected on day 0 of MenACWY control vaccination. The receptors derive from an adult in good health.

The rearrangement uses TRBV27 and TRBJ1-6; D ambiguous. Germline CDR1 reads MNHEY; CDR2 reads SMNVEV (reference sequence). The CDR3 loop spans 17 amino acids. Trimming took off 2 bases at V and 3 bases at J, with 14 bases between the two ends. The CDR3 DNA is TGTGCCAGCAGTTTAGGTAGAGGACCGAGCTATAATTCACCCCTCCACTTT. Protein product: CASSLGRGPSYNSPLHF.

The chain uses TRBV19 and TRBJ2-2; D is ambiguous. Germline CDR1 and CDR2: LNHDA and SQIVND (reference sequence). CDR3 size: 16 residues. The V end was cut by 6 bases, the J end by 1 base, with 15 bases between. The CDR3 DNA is TGTGCCAGTAGAAACCGACATGGATGGAACACCGGGGAGCTGTTTTTT. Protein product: CASRNRHGWNTGELFF.

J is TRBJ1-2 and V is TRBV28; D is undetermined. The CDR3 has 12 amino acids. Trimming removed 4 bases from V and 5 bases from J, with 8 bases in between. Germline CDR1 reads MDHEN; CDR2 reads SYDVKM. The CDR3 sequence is CASSSPVYGYTF. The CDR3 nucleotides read TGTGCCAGCAGTTCTCCGGTGTATGGCTACACCTTC.

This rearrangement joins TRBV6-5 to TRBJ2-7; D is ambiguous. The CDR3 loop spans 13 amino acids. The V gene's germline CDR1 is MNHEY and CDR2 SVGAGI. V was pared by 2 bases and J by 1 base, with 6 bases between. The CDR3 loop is CASSYERSYEQYF. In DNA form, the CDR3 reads TGTGCCAGCAGTTACGAGCGTTCCTACGAGCAGTACTTC.

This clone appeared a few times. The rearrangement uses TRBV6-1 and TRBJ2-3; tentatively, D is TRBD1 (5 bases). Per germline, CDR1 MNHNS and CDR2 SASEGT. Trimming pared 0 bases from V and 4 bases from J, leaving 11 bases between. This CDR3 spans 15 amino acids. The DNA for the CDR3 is TGTGCCAGCAGTGAAGCGGGGCAGGGCGCAGATACGCAGTATTTT. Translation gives CASSEAGQGADTQYF.

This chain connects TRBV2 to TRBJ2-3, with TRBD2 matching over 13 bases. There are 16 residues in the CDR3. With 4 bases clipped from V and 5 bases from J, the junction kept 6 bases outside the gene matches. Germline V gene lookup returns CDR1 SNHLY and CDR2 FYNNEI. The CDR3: CASSARTSGRGDTQYF. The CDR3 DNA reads TGTGCCAGCAGTGCTCGGACTAGCGGGAGAGGAGATACGCAGTATTTT.

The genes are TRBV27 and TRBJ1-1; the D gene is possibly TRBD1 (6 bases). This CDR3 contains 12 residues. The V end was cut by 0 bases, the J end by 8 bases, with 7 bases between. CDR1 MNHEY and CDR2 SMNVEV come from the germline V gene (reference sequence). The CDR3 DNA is TGTGCCAGCAGTTTATCGGGGGGCGAAGCTTTCTTT. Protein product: CASSLSGGEAFF.

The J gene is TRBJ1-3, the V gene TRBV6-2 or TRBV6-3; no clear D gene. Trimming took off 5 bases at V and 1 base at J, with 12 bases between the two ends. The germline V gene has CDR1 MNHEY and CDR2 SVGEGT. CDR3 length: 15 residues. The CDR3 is CASSPLPTSGNTIYF. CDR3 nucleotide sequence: TGTGCCAGCAGTCCCCTCCCGACGTCTGGAAACACCATATATTTT.

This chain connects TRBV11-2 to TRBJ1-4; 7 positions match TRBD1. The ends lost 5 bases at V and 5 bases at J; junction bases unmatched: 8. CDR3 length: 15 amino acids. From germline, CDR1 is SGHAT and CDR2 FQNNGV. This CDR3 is CASSTHRGPNEKLFF. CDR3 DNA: TGTGCCAGCAGCACCCACAGGGGACCAAATGAAAAACTGTTTTTT.

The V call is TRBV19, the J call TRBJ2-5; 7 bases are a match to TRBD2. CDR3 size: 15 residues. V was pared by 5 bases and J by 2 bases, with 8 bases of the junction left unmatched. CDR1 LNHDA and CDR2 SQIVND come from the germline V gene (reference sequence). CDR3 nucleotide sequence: TGTGCCAGTAGTCGGCCTAGCGGCCTTCAAGAGACCCAGTACTTC. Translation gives CASSRPSGLQETQYF.

CDR3 sequence: CASGRAGAEETQYF. DNA for the CDR3: TGTGCCAGCGGTCGAGCGGGAGCCGAGGAGACCCAGTACTTC. The rearrangement joins TRBV25-1 to TRBJ2-5; TRBD2 agrees at 8 bases. CDR1 MGHDK and CDR2 SYGVNS come from the germline V gene. V trimming: 8 bases; J trimming: 5 bases; junction bases outside the gene matches: 10. This CDR3 has 14 amino acids.

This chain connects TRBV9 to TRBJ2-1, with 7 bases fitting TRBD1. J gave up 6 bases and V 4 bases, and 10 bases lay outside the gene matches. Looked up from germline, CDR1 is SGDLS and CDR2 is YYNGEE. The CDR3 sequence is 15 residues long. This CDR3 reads CASSQGVASPNEQFF. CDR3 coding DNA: TGTGCCAGCAGCCAGGGGGTAGCGAGCCCCAATGAGCAGTTCTTC.

DNA for the CDR3: TGTGCCAGCAGCGCCGGACAGGCGACCCAGTACTTC. Residues: CASSAGQATQYF. This chain joins TRBV7-2 and TRBJ2-5; TRBD1 matches at 7 bases. The V segment lost 5 bases and the J segment 7 bases; nucleotides outside the gene matches: 4. The CDR3 totals 12 residues. Germline CDR1 SGHTA, CDR2 FQGNSA.

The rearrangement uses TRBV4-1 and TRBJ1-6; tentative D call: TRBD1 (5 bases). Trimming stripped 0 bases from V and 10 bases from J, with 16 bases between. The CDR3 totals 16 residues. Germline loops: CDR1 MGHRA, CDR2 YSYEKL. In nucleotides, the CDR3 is TGCGCCAGCAGCCAAGACATGGGAGGGGTCGGGTCACCCCTCCACTTT. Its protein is CASSQDMGGVGSPLHF.

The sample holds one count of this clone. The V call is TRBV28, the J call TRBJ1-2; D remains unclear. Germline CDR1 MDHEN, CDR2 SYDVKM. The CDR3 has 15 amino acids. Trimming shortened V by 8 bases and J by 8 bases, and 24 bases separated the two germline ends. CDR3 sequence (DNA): TGTGCCAGCGTGAGTCCGGGTGGCTATGTCCCAGGCTACACCTTC. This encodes CASVSPGGYVPGYTF.

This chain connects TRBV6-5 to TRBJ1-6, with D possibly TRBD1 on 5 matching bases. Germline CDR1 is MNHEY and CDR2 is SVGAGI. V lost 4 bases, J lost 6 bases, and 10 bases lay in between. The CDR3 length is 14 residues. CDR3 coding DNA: TGTGCCAGCAGTTGGGACCGAGTTAATTCACCCCTCCACTTT. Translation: CASSWDRVNSPLHF.

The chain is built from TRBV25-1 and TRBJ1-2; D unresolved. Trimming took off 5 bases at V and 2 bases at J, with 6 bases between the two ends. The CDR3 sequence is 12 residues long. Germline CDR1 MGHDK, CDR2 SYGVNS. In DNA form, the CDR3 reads TGTGCCAGCAGTTTGTCGAACTATGGCTACACCTTC. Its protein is CASSLSNYGYTF.

CDR3 in amino acids: CASIRDGGRTGELFF. CDR3 nucleotides: TGCGCCAGCATCCGGGATGGCGGGAGAACCGGGGAGCTGTTTTTT. V gene TRBV5-1 combines with J gene TRBJ2-2, with TRBD2 matching over 7 bases. V shed 6 bases, J shed 5 bases, and the junction held 10 bases outside the gene matches. The germline V gene encodes CDR1 SGHRS and CDR2 YFSETQ. The CDR3 totals 15 residues.

The CDR3 sequence is CASSGGLHSYEQYF. In DNA, the CDR3 is TGTGCCAGCTCCGGGGGCCTCCACTCCTACGAGCAGTACTTC. V usage is TRBV27 and J usage is TRBJ2-7; tentatively, D is TRBD1 or TRBD2 (6 bases each). The CDR3 is 14 amino acids. Trimming pared 8 bases from V and 0 bases from J, leaving 14 bases between. From germline, CDR1 is MNHEY and CDR2 SMNVEV (reference sequence).

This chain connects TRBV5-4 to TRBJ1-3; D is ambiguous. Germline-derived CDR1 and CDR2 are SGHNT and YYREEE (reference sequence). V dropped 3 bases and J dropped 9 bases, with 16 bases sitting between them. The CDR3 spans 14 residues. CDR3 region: CASSSWASLGTIYF. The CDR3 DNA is TGTGCCAGCAGCTCCTGGGCCTCGCTGGGCACCATATATTTT.

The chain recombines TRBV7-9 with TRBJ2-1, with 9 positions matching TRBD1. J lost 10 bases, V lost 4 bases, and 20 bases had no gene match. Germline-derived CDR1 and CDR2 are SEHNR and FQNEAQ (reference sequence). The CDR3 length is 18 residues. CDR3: CASSSSFRAGQGPLEQFF. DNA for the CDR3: TGTGCCAGCAGCTCTAGTTTTAGAGCGGGACAGGGCCCCTTGGAGCAGTTCTTC.

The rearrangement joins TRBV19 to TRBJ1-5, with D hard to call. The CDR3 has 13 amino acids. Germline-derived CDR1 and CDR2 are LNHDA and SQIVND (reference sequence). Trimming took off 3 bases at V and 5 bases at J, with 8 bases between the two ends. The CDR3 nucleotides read TGTGCCAGTAGTATTTCGGCCGATCAGCCCCAGCATTTT. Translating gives CASSISADQPQHF.

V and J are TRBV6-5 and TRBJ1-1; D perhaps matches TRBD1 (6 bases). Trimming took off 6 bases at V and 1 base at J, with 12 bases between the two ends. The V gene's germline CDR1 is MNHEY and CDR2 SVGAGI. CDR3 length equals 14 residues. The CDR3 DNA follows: TGTGCCAGCAGGACCGGGACACCGAACACTGAAGCTTTCTTT. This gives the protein CASRTGTPNTEAFF.

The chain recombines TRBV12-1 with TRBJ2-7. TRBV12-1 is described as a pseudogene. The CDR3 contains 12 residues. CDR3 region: CASSEPPRPPYF. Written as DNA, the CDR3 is TGTGCCAGCAGCGAACCGCCCAGACCCCCATACTTC.

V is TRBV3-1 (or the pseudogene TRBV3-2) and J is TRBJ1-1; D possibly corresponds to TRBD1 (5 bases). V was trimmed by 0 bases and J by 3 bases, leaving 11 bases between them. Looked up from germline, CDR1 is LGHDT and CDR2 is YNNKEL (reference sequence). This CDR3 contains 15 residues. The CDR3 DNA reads TGTGCCAGCAGCCAAGAAGAGGGGAGGGACACTGAAGCTTTCTTT. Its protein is CASSQEEGRDTEAFF.

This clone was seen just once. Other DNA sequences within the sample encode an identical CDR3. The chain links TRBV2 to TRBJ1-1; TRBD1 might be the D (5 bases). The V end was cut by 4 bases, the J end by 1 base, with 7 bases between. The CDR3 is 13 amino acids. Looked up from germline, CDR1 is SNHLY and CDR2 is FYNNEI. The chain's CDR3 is CASSGQGNTEAFF. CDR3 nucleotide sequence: TGTGCCAGCAGTGGGCAGGGGAACACTGAAGCTTTCTTT.

This CDR3 is CATSRDRSGTLTYEQYF. CDR3 sequence (DNA): TGTGCCACCAGCAGAGACCGATCCGGGACTTTAACCTACGAGCAGTACTTC. The V call is TRBV15, the J call TRBJ2-7, with D tentatively TRBD2 (6 bases). This CDR3 region has 17 residues. The ends were cut back, 0 bases at V and 2 bases at J, with 17 bases in the middle. Germline assignment: CDR1 LNHNV and CDR2 YYDKDF (reference sequence).

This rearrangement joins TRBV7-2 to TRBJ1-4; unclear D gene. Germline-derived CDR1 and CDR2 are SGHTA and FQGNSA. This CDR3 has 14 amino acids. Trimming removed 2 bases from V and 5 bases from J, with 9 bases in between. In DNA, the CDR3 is TGTGCCAGCAGCTTAAGCAGGCTGAATGAAAAACTGTTTTTT. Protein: CASSLSRLNEKLFF.

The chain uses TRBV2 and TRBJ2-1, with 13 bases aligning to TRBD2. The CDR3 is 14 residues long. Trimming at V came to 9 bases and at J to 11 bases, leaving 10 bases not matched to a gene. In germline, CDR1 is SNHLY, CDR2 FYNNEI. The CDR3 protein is CASTGTSGNYKQFF. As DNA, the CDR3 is TGTGCCAGTACCGGGACTAGCGGGAATTATAAGCAGTTCTTC.

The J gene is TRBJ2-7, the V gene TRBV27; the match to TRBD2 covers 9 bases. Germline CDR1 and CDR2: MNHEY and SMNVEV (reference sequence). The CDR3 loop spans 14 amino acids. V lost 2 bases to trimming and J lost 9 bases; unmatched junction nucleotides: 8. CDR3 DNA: TGTGCCAGCAGTTTAGCGCTAGCGGGAAAAGTGCAGTACTTC. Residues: CASSLALAGKVQYF.

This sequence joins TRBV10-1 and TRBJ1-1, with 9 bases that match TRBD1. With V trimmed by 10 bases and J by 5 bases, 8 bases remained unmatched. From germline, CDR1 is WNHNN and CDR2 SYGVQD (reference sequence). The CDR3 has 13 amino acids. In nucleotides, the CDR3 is TGCGCCAAAGAACAGGGGGCAGGTACTGAAGCTTTCTTT. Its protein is CAKEQGAGTEAFF.

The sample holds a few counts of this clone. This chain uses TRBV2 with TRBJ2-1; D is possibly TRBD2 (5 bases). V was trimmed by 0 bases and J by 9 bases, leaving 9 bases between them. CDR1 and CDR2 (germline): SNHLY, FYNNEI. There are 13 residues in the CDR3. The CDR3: CASSEARVGEQFF. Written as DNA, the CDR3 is TGTGCCAGCAGTGAAGCGCGGGTGGGTGAGCAGTTCTTC.